This paragraph reports one T cell receptor beta chain. Its target is not known. V lost 6 bases and J lost 0, with 22 bases in between. Germline CDR1 is MDHEN and CDR2 is SYDVKM. The CDR3 loop spans 18 amino acids. This sample was included in a study of T-cell memory formation after mild COVID-19. Overall study results and limits: Memory from before infection featured some responding clones, which suggests cross-reactive memory joined. Specificity for SARS-CoV-2 was not confirmed among the second-wave clones peaking on day 37. Clones shrinking between day 15 and 85 showed a balanced CD4/CD8 split, and those that grew later tilted toward CD4+.

Constant-segment primers were used for 5'RACE, and the resulting TCR alpha and TCR beta cDNA libraries carried sample barcodes and UMIs. MiXCR, run by TCRdb on the 5' RACE reads, gives a single entry per CDR3 protein. The data contain 250,000 to 300,000 distinct CDR3 sequences, around 8% of them seen just once; the ten biggest clones take up roughly 22%. The sequence came from a man younger than 35 who had mild COVID-19 (a few samples of this study predate the infection). Cell type and time point are not known. Input material: PBMCs or a T cell subset sorted from them (not recorded which). The chain carries TRBV28 and TRBJ2-3; maybe TRBD2 (7 bases). The CDR3 region has the DNA TGTGCCAGCAGCCACCATGGGGGGGGGCAGGGGAGCACAGATACGCAGTATTTT. It yields the protein CASSHHGGGQGSTDTQYF.